This entry features one T cell receptor beta chain sequence. Unexposed donor CD4+ T cells date from about 2011-2019, before the COVID-19 pandemic. The data are from a study of CD4 T cells in relation to SARS-CoV-2 and coronaviruses. Profiling relied on immunoSEQ multiplex PCR, and the TCRdb table lists in-frame clones only, not all of them. This table has 60,000 or so clones, about 94% appearing once. This receptor was taken from a human donor in good health. Input material: naive CD4+ T cells from PBMCs. The subset is: naive CD4+ T cells isolated by negative enrichment.

CDR3 region: CAWSGETSGRTDTQYF. CDR3 nucleotides: TGTGCCTGGAGTGGGGAAACTAGCGGGAGAACAGATACGCAGTATTTT. The gene calls are TRBV30 and TRBJ2-3; 11 bases are shared with TRBD2. V trimming: 1 base; J trimming: 3 bases; junction bases outside the gene matches: 6. Looked up from germline, CDR1 is GTSNPN and CDR2 is SVGIG (reference sequence). The CDR3 loop spans 16 amino acids.